This TCR beta chain was recorded in a study of beta chain features in type 1 diabetes. General observations from the study: HLA effects on TCRB rearrangement stayed unresolved here. All four CD4+ subsets from Type 1 diabetes patients carried moderately but significantly shorter TCRB CDR3s.

The study reverse transcribed the entire isolated RNA, so it sequenced expressed TCRB transcripts. Clones were read by immunoSEQ multiplex PCR, and TCRdb kept only the in-frame ones, dropping some. The sample lists more than 350,000 clones, about an eighth occurring once. Germline V lookup: CDR1 MNHEY, CDR2 SVGAGI. Trimming took 6 bases from V and 2 from J, leaving 15 bases between them. This CDR3 has 15 residues. On this clone itself: No antigen is known for it.

The sequenced sample consisted of naive CD4+ T cells from blood. The V and J genes are TRBV6-5 and TRBJ2-3; no clear D gene. The sequence derives from a woman younger than 35 in good health. The CDR3 is CASSYPDLFTDTQYF. CDR3 sequence (DNA): TGTGCCAGCAGCTATCCGGACCTCTTCACAGATACGCAGTATTTT.